This entry describes one TCR beta chain. What antigen it recognizes has not been identified. No much larger clone is present one base from it, and per-base qualities are unavailable. These data originate in a study of T cells in Graves' hyperthyroidism and ophthalmopathy (dated by TCRdb to the late 2010s). For context, the study as a whole: A discovery cohort of roughly 100 patients, approximately 45 with Graves' ophthalmopathy and 55 to 65 with stable Graves' hyperthyroidism, was used to find distinguishing TCR V-J signatures. An independent validation cohort of under 20 hyperthyroidism patients and roughly 16 patients who later progressed to ophthalmopathy tested prospective prediction of ophthalmopathy. For training and testing, the 100 or so patients in the discovery cohort were randomly divided in a 7:3 ratio. In about six Graves' hyperthyroidism patients, the study also compared T-cell repertoires from thyroid tissue with T-cell repertoires from blood. Following sampling, methimazole starting at 30 mg daily was given to hyperthyroidism patients, and high-dose intravenous methylprednisolone was given to ophthalmopathy patients. The paper describes TCR Vbeta CDR3 sequencing of some 130 peripheral blood samples, made up of some 42 ophthalmopathy patients, around 73 hyperthyroidism patients and 17 progressor patients.

Amplification of TCR beta CDR3 regions was carried out from RNA transcripts. The TCR CDR3 was subjected to a first round of RT-PCR using the HTBI primer set and the Qiagen OneStep RT-PCR kit. Libraries were constructed in a second round of multiplex PCR, after which size selection and purification were carried out. Paired-end sequencing of the libraries was performed with 100 bp reads on an Illumina HiSeq2000. The paper's data handling went like this. SOAPnuke was used to process the raw data, with reads discarded if the reads contained adapters or uncalled bases, had a mean Phred below 15, or lacked an exact constant-primer or identifier match. High-quality paired reads were merged using COPE v1.2.5, and each unique nucleotide sequence was defined as a clonotype. MiTCR v1.1 was used to align the clonotypes against IMGT TRBV, TRBD and TRBJ reference segments. Only V-J combinations with frequency above 0.0001, covering 99% to 99.2% of repertoires, were analysed. A TCS score was defined as the ratio of F50 (clonal expansion) to E x V (chaos), with BLOSUM62-based TCRdist applied between CDR3 peptides within each V-J. Welch's t-statistics and random forest reduced roughly 530 V-J features to 13, which were used in a naive Bayes classifier (R e1071). The Morisita-Horn index was used to measure how similar the thyroid and blood repertoires were. TCRdb reanalyzed the raw reads on its own, using fastp at Q25 for trimming and MiXCR for clone calling, and kept in-frame beta chains. Entries that share a CDR3 protein sequence are merged under the most common genes and DNA. TCRdb's processing, not the authors' own work, is the source of the V and J calls. This sample has roughly 570,000 distinct CDR3 sequences in its table, and roughly 46% of those were observed once. About 8.3% of the sample belongs to the ten largest clones.

Findings and caveats that apply to the study as a whole: No statistical method was used to set the sample size in advance, and investigators knew the group allocation. During validation, the model predicted progression to ophthalmopathy a median of about 6.3 months ahead of onset, with around 71% sensitivity and roughly 75% specificity. Most expanded thyroid clonotypes (frequency above 0.001) were also detected in blood, a finding suggesting that blood repertoires may reflect thyroid immune responses. A 13 V-J signature model separated ophthalmopathy from stable hyperthyroidism, with around 88% sensitivity and 81% to 82% specificity in cross-validation and 80%/75% in testing.

Its CDR3 holds 15 amino acids, cysteine through phenylalanine. Just the 45-base CDR3 DNA is kept, in frame starting at base 1. The germline V gene (reference sequence) specifies DFQATT as CDR1 and SNEGSKA as CDR2. Clipping removes 3 bases from V and 1 base from J, with 7 as the unmatched junction base count. Graves' hyperthyroidism was defined as stable when no progression to ophthalmopathy occurred over 18 months of follow-up. Hyperthyroidism patients were aged 18 to 65 years and newly diagnosed, with disease duration of less than 2 months. The study excluded patients with uncontrolled infections, other autoimmune diseases, pregnancy or lactation. Diagnoses relied on clinical symptoms, serum thyroxine and TRAb, thyroid ultrasound and orbital computed tomography. Total RNA was extracted with Trizol reagent, and quality was checked on an Agilent 2100 Bioanalyzer.

The clonotype was recovered from a young woman with Graves' hyperthyroidism. The chain is made from TRBV20-1 and TRBJ2-3, with TRBD2 matching 7 junction bases. The sample taken for sequencing was peripheral blood or thyroid tissue (not recorded which). The CDR3 here reads CSASRPSGRTDTQYF. Here is the DNA: TGCAGTGCTAGTCGGCCTAGCGGACGCACAGATACGCAGTATTTT.